This TCR beta chain derives from a study of T-cell memory formation after mild COVID-19. TCRdb re-called the 5' RACE reads through MiXCR, storing one row per CDR3 protein. The sample shows around 340,000 distinct CDR3 sequences, approximately 14% of them seen only once. Study-wide results and limits: Memory sampled before infection contained some responding clones, suggesting cross-reactive memory joined.

The CDR3 is made up of 13 amino acids. V shed 6 bases and J shed 5 bases, with 13 bases lying between them. This clonotype turned up a few times. The antigen remains unidentified. The receptor was isolated from a man between 18 and 29 years old who had mild COVID-19 (a few samples of this study predate the infection). Cell type and time point are not known. The rearrangement links TRBV12-3 or TRBV12-4 to TRBJ1-1, with a weak D call TRBD1 (5 bases). The sample comprised PBMCs or a T cell subset sorted from them (not recorded which). The CDR3 loop reads CASRNTGETEAFF. The DNA for the CDR3 is TGTGCCAGCAGGAACACGGGGGAAACTGAAGCTTTCTTT.